The sequence of this T cell receptor beta chain was determined in a study of shared clonotypes between healthy human individuals. Profiling relied on immunoSEQ multiplex PCR, and the TCRdb table lists in-frame clones only, not all of them. Of millions of clones listed, 95% are singletons. Per the germline V gene, CDR1 is SGHRS and CDR2 is YFSETQ. V lost 0 bases and J lost 2, with 15 bases in between. The CDR3 consists of 16 residues. A word on this clone: The antigen is undetermined.

Overall study results and limits: Among the subsets, naive ones generally showed larger estimated richness than memory ones.

The source material was naive CD4+ T cells sorted from blood. Sample subset: CD45RA+ positively selected. This rearrangement joins TRBV5-1 to TRBJ2-7; D tentatively reads TRBD1 or TRBD2 (5 bases each). The source of this sequence is a man younger than 35 in good health. DNA for the CDR3: TGCGCCAGCAGCTTGGCCTCGGGACCGAATCCCTACGAGCAGTACTTC. Translation gives CASSLASGPNPYEQYF. The whole variable domain, remainder taken from reference TRBV5-1 and TRBJ2-7, is KAGVTQTPRYLIKTRGQQVTLSCSPISGHRSVSWYQQTPGQGLQFLFEYFSETQRNKGNFPGRFSGRQFSNSRSEMNVSTLELGDSALYLCASSLASGPNPYEQYFGPGTRLTVT.